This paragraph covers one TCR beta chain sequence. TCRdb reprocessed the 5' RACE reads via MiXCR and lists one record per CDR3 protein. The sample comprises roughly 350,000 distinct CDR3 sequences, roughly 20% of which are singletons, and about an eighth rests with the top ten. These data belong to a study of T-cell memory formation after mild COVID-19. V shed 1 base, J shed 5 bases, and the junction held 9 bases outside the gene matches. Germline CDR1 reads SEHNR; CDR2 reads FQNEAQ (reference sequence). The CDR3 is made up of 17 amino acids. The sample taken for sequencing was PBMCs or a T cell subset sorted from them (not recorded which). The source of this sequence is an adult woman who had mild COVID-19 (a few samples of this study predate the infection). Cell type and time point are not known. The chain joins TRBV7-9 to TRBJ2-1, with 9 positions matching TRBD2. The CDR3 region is CASSLGKVGGRDNEQFF. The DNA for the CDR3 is TGTGCCAGCAGCTTAGGCAAGGTCGGCGGGAGGGACAATGAGCAGTTCTTC. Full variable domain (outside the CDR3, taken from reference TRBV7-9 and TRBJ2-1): DTGVSQNPRHKITKRGQNVTFRCDPISEHNRLYWYRQTLGQGPEFLTYFQNEAQLEKSRLLSDRFSAERPKGSFSTLEIQRTEQGDSAMYLCASSLGKVGGRDNEQFFGPGTRLTVL.